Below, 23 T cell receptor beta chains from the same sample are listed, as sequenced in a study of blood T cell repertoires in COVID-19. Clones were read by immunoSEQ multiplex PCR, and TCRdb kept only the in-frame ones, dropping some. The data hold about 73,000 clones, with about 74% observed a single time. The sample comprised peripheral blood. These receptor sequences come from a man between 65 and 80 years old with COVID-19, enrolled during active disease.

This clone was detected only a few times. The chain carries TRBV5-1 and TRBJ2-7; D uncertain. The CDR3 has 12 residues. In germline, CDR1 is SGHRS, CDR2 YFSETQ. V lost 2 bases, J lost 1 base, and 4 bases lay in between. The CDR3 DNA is TGCGCCAGCAGCTTACAGTCCTACGAGCAGTACTTC. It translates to CASSLQSYEQYF.

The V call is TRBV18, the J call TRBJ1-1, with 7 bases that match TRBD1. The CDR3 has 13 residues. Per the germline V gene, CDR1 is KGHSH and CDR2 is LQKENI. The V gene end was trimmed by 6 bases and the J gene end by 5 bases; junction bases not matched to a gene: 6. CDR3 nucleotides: TGTGCCAGCTCGCGTACAGGGGAGACTGAAGCTTTCTTT. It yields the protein CASSRTGETEAFF.

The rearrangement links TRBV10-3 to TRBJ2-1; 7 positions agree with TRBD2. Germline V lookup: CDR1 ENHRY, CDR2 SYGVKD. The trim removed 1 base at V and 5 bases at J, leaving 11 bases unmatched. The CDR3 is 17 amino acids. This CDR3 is CAISEWGGVEPDNEQFF. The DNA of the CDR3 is TGTGCCATCAGTGAGTGGGGGGGGGTGGAACCGGACAATGAGCAGTTCTTC.

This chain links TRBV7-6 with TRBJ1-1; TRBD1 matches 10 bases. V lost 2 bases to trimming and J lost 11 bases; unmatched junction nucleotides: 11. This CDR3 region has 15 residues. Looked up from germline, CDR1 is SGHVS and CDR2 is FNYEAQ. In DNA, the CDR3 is TGTGCCAGCAGCTTATTTGGGACAGGGGCCACCAACGCTTTCTTT. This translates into CASSLFGTGATNAFF.

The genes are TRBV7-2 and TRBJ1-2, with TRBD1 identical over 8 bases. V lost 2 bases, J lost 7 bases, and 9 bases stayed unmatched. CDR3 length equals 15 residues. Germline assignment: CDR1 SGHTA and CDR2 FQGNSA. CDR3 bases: TGTGCCAGCAGCTTAAATGCAGGGGGCGTGGTTGGCTACACCTTC. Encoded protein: CASSLNAGGVVGYTF.

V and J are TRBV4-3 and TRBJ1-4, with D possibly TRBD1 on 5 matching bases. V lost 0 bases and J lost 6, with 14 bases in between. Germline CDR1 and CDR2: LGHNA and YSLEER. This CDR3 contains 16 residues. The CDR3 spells CASSQDGGGRHEKLFF. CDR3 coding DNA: TGCGCCAGCAGCCAAGATGGGGGAGGTCGACATGAAAAACTGTTTTTT.

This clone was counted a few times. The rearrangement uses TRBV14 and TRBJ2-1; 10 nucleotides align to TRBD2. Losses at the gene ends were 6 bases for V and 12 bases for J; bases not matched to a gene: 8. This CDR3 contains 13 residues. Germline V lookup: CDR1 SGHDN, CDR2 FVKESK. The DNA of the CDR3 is TGTGCCAGCAGGACTAGCGGGTCCGGGGGGCAGTTCTTC. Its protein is CASRTSGSGGQFF.

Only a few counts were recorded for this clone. The CDR3 nucleotides read TGTGCCAGCATAGGAGGAGCTTCTGGAAACACCATATATTTT. This gives the protein CASIGGASGNTIYF. This sequence joins TRBV28 and TRBJ1-3; D not certain. Between the trimmed V and J ends, which lost 7 bases and 1 base, there was a span of 11 bases. The CDR3 covers 14 residues. The germline V gene has CDR1 MDHEN and CDR2 SYDVKM.

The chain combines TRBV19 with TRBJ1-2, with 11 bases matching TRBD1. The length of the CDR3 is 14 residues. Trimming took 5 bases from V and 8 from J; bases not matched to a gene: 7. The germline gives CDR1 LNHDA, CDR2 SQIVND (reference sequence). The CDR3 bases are TGTGCCAGTAGTCCCGGACAGGGGGCGAAGGGCTACACCTTC. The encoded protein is CASSPGQGAKGYTF.

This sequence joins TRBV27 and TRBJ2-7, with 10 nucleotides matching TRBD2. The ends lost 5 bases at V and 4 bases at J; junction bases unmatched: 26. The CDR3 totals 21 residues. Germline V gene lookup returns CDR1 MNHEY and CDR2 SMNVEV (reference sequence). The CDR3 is CASSARPGGGMASGRLYEQYF. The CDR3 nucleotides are TGTGCCAGCAGTGCCCGACCGGGGGGGGGTATGGCTAGCGGGAGACTGTACGAGCAGTACTTC.

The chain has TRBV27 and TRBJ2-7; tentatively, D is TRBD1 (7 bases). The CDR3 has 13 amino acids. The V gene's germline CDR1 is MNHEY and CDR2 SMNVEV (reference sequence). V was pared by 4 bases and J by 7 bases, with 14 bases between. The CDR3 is CASSSSQGREQYF. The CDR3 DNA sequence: TGTGCCAGCAGTTCGTCACAGGGGAGGGAGCAGTACTTC.

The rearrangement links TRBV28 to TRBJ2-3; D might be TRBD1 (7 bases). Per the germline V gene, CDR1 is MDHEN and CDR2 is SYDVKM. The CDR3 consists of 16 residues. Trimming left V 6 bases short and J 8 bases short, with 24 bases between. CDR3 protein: CASSSTGDSGGLTQYF. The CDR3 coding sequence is TGTGCCAGCAGCTCCACCGGTGATTCAGGGGGGCTTACGCAGTATTTT. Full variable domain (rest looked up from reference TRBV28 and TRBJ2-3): DVKVTQSSRYLVKRTGEKVFLECVQDMDHENMFWYRQDPGLGLRLIYFSYDVKMKEKGDIPEGYSVSREKKERFSLILESASTNQTSMYLCASSSTGDSGGLTQYFGPGTRLTVL.

CDR3 protein: CASSVAGTSNEQFF. In DNA form, the CDR3 reads TGTGCCAGCAGCGTGGCCGGGACTAGCAACGAGCAGTTCTTC. This chain joins TRBV9 and TRBJ2-1, with 9 bases matching TRBD2. The CDR3 is made up of 14 amino acids. J was trimmed by 10 bases and V by 2 bases; bases with no gene match: 7. Germline V gene data show CDR1 as SGDLS and CDR2 as YYNGEE.

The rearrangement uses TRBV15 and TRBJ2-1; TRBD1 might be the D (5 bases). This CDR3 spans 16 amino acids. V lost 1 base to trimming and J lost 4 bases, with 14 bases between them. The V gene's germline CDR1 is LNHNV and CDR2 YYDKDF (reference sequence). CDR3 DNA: TGTGCCACCAGCAGAGGGGGCCCCGTCGCTTACAATGAGCAGTTCTTC. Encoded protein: CATSRGGPVAYNEQFF.

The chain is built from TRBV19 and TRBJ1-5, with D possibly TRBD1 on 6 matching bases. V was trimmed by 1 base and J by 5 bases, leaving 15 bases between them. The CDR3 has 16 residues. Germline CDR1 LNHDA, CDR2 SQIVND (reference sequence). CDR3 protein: CASSIGPEGGDQPQHF. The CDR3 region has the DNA TGTGCCAGTAGTATAGGGCCGGAAGGGGGGGATCAGCCCCAGCATTTT.

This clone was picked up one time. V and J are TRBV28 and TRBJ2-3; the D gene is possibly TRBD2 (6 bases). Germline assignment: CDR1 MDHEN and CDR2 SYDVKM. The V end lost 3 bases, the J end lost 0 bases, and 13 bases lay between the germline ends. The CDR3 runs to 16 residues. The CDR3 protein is CASSLSGPISTDTQYF. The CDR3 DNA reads TGTGCCAGCAGTTTGAGCGGGCCTATTAGCACAGATACGCAGTATTTT.

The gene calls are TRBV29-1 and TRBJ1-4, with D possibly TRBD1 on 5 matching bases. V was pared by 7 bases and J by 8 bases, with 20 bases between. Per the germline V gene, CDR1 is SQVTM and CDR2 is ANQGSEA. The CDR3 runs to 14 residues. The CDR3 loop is CSAQGGQGREKLFF. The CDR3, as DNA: TGCAGCGCCCAAGGTGGGCAGGGAAGAGAAAAACTGTTTTTT.

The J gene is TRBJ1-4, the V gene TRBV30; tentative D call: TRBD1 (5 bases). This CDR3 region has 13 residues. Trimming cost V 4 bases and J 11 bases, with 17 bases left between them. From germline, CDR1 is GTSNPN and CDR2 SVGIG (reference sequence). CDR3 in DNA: TGTGCCTGGACGAGTATTCTCGGGGGGAAACTGTTTTTT. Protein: CAWTSILGGKLFF.

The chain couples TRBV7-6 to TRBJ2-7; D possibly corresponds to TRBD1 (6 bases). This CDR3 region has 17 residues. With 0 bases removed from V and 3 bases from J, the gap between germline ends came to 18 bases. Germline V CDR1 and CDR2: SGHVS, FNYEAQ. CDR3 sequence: CASSLASPGVGNYEQYF. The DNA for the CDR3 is TGTGCCAGCAGCTTAGCGTCTCCAGGGGTGGGGAACTACGAGCAGTACTTC.

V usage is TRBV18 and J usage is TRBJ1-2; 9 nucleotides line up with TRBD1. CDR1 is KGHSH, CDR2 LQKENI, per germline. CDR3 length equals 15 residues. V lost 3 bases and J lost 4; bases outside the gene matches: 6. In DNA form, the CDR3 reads TGTGCCAGCTCACCCTCCGGGACAGGGTTCTATGGCTACACCTTC. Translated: CASSPSGTGFYGYTF. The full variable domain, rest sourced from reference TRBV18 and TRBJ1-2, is NAGVMQNPRHLVRRRGQEARLRCSPMKGHSHVYWYRQLPEEGLKFMVYLQKENIIDESGMPKERFSAEFPKEGPSILRIQQVVRGDSAAYFCASSPSGTGFYGYTFGSGTRLTVV.

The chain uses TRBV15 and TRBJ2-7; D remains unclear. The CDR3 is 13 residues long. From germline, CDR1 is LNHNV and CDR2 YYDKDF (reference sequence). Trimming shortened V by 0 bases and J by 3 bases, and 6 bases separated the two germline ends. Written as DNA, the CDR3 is TGTGCCACCAGCAGAGATCGGGTCTACGAGCAGTACTTC. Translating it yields CATSRDRVYEQYF. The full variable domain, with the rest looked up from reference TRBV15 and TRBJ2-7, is DAMVIQNPRYQVTQFGKPVTLSCSQTLNHNVMYWYQQKSSQAPKLLFHYYDKDFNNEADTPDNFQSRRPNTSFCFLDIRSPGLGDTAMYLCATSRDRVYEQYFGPGTRLTVT.

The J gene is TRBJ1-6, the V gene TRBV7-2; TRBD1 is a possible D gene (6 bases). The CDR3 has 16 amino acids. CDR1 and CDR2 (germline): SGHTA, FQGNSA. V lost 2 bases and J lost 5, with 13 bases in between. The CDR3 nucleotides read TGTGCCAGCAGCTTAAATGGGCAGGGGAATAATTCACCCCTCCACTTT. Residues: CASSLNGQGNNSPLHF.

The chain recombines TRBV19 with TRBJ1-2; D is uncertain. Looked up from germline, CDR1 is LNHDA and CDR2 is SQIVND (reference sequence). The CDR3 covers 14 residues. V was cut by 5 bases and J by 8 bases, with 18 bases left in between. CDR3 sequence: CASSPRGDPGGYTF. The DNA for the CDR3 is TGTGCCAGTAGTCCACGAGGAGATCCGGGGGGCTACACCTTC. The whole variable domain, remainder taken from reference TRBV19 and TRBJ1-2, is DGGITQSPKYLFRKEGQNVTLSCEQNLNHDAMYWYRQDPGQGLRLIYYSQIVNDFQKGDIAEGYSVSREKKESFPLTVTSAQKNPTAFYLCASSPRGDPGGYTFGSGTRLTVV.